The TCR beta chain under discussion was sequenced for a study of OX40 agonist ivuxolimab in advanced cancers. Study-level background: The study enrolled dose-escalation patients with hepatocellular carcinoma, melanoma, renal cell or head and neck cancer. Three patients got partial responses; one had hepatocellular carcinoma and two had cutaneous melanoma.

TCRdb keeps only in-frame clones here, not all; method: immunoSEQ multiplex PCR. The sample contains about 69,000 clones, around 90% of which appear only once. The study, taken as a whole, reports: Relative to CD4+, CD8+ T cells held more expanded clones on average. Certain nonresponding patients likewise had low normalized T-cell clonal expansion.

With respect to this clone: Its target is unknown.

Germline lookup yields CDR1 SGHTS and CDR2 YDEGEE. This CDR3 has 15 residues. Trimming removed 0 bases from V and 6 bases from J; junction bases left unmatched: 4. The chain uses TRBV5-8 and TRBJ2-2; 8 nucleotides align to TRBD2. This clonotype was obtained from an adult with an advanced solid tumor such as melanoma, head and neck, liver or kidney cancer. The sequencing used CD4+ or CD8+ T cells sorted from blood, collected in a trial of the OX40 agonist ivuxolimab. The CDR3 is CASSLDGRGSGELFF. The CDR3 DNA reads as TGTGCCAGCAGCTTGGACGGGAGGGGCTCCGGGGAGCTGTTTTTT.